The clone carrying this T cell receptor (beta chain) was recorded at least ten times. The data belong to a study of T-cell reconstitution after alpha-beta-depleted transplantation in children. Preparation of the TCRbeta library used unique molecular identifiers. TCRdb processed the PCR reads anew with MiXCR; each CDR3 protein has one entry. Of about 72,000 distinct CDR3 sequences listed, just under 7.5% are singletons. The source is a human donor who donated a stem cell graft to a child with acute lymphoblastic leukemia. The sample consisted of PBMCs from the stem cell graft donor, taken from the stem cell graft.

CDR3 sequence (DNA): TGTGCCAGCAGTTTAAAGGGGCGGCATCACTATGGCTACACCTTC. As protein: CASSLKGRHHYGYTF. V gene TRBV27 combines with J gene TRBJ1-2, with D tentatively TRBD1 (5 bases). V lost 2 bases, J lost 3 bases, and 13 bases lay in between. The CDR3 has 15 amino acids. Germline V gene data show CDR1 as MNHEY and CDR2 as SMNVEV (reference sequence).